Listed below are T cell receptor beta chains from one sample, sequenced in a study of shared clonotypes between healthy human individuals. Produced via immunoSEQ multiplex PCR; TCRdb's table is partial and in-frame only. The repertoire consists of hundreds of thousands of clones, with around three quarters occurring once and the leading ten covering 1.5% to 2%. The sequencing input was memory CD4+ T cells sorted from blood. The origin of the receptors is a woman aged 25-40 years in good health. Each CDR3 is given with its conserved first and last residue. Each record gives: CDR3 protein, CDR3 DNA, J gene, V gene, clone size, D gene. The D gene is left open where the match is weak. Size tells how often a clone was seen (once, few, many) or the class of an expanded clone, and some rows leave it out.

CDR3: CAWSLSDTGISRVEQYF
DNA: TGTGCCTGGAGTCTATCGGACACCGGGATTTCTAGGGTGGAGCAGTACTTC
J: TRBJ2-7
V: TRBV30
size: .
D: .

CDR3: CASSLASGGYNEQFF
DNA: TGCGCCAGCAGCTTGGCGAGCGGGGGATACAATGAGCAGTTCTTC
J: TRBJ2-1
V: TRBV5-1
size: .
D: TRBD2

CDR3: CASRPTTSGTTYEQYF
DNA: TGTGCCAGCAGACCAACTACTAGCGGGACGACCTACGAGCAGTACTTC
J: TRBJ2-7
V: TRBV6-6
size: few
D: TRBD2

CDR3: CASSPPAGLGNEQFF
DNA: TGTGCCAGCTCACCACCGGCAGGGCTCGGGAATGAGCAGTTCTTC
J: TRBJ2-1
V: TRBV18
size: .
D: .

CDR3: CASSLAARETQYF
DNA: TGCGCCAGCAGCTTGGCGGCGCGAGAGACCCAGTACTTC
J: TRBJ2-5
V: TRBV5-1
size: .
D: .

CDR3: CASRVSGGKQFF
DNA: TGTGCCAGCAGAGTTAGCGGGGGAAAGCAGTTCTTC
J: TRBJ2-1
V: TRBV6-5
size: once
D: TRBD2

CDR3: CASSEGQGYGNTIYF
DNA: TGTGCCAGCAGCGAGGGACAGGGGTACGGAAACACCATATATTTT
J: TRBJ1-3
V: TRBV2
size: .
D: TRBD1

CDR3: CASSWGASDEQYF
DNA: TGTGCCAGCTCCTGGGGCGCTAGTGACGAGCAGTACTTC
J: TRBJ2-7
V: TRBV18
size: .
D: .

CDR3: CASRGADRASYEQYF
DNA: TGTGCCAGCCGCGGAGCGGACCGAGCCTCCTACGAGCAGTACTTC
J: TRBJ2-7
V: TRBV6-5
size: .
D: .

CDR3: CASSGTSLETQYF
DNA: TGCGCCAGCAGCGGGACTAGCTTGGAGACCCAGTACTTC
J: TRBJ2-5
V: TRBV5-1
size: .
D: TRBD2

CDR3: CASSSSLFQETQYF
DNA: TGTGCCAGCAGCTCCTCCCTTTTCCAAGAGACCCAGTACTTC
J: TRBJ2-5
V: TRBV5-4
size: many
D: .

CDR3: CASSLRQGKNIQYF
DNA: TGTGCCAGCAGCTTACGCCAGGGGAAAAACATTCAGTACTTC
J: TRBJ2-4
V: TRBV7-2
size: .
D: .

CDR3: CASTEGTVPYEQYF
DNA: TGCGCCAGCACCGAGGGAACCGTACCCTACGAGCAGTACTTC
J: TRBJ2-7
V: TRBV5-1
size: few
D: .

CDR3: CASREGTGSFGYTF
DNA: TGTGCCAGCAGAGAGGGGACAGGGTCTTTTGGCTACACCTTC
J: TRBJ1-2
V: TRBV28
size: .
D: TRBD1

CDR3: CSAASRGNTEAFF
DNA: TGCAGCGCCGCCAGCCGGGGAAACACTGAAGCTTTCTTT
J: TRBJ1-1
V: TRBV29-1
size: .
D: .

CDR3: CASSMGASVEYEQYF
DNA: TGTGCCAGTAGTATGGGGGCGAGTGTCGAATACGAGCAGTACTTC
J: TRBJ2-7
V: TRBV19
size: once
D: .

CDR3: CASSQQGAIQETQYF
DNA: TGCGCCAGCAGCCAGCAGGGGGCGATTCAAGAGACCCAGTACTTC
J: TRBJ2-5
V: TRBV4-1
size: .
D: TRBD1